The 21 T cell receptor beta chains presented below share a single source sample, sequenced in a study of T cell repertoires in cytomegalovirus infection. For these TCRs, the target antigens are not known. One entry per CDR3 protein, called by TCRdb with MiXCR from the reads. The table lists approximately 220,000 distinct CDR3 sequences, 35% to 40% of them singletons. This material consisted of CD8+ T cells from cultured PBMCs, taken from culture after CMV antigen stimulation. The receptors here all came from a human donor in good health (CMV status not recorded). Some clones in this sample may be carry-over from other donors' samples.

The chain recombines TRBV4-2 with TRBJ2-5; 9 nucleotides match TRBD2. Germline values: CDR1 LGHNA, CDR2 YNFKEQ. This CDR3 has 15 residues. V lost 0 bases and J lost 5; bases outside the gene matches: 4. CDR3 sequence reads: CASSQENLAGETQYF. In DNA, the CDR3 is TGTGCCAGCAGCCAAGAGAACCTAGCGGGGGAGACCCAGTACTTC.

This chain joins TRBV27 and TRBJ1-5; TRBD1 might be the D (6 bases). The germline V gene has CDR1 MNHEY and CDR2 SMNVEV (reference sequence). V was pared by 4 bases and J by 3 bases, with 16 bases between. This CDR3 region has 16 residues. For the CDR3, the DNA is TGTGCCAGCAGTTCTATACCGGGGGCGAACAATCAGCCCCAGCATTTT. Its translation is CASSSIPGANNQPQHF.

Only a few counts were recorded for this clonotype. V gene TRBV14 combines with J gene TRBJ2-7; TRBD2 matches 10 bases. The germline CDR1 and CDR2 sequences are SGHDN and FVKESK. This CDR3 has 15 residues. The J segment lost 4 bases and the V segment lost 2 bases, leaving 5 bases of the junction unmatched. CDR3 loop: CASSQPLAGEYEQYF. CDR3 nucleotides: TGTGCCAGCAGCCAACCTCTAGCGGGGGAATACGAGCAGTACTTC.

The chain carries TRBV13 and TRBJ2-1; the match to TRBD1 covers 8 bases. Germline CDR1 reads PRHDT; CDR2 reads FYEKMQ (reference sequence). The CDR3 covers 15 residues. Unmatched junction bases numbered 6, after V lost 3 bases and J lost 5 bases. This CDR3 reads CASSFTGTGDNEQFF. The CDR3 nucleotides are TGTGCCAGCAGCTTCACCGGGACAGGAGACAATGAGCAGTTCTTC. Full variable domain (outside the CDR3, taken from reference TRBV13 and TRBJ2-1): AAGVIQSPRHLIKEKRETATLKCYPIPRHDTVYWYQQGPGQDPQFLISFYEKMQSDKGSIPDRFSAQQFSDYHSELNMSSLELGDSALYFCASSFTGTGDNEQFFGPGTRLTVL.

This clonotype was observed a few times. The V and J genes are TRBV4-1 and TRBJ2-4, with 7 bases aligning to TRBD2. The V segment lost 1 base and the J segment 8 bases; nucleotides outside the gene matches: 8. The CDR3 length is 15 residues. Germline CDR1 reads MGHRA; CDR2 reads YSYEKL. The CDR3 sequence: CASSQVGTIGDIQYF. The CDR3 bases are TGCGCCAGCAGCCAAGTCGGGACTATTGGGGACATTCAGTACTTC.

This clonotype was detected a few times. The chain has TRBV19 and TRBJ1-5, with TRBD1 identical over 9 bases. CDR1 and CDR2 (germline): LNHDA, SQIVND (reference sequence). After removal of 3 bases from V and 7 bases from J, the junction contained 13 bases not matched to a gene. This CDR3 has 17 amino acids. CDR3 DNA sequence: TGTGCCAGTAGTATGATGATCCGGGACAGGGAGGACCAGCCCCAGCATTTT. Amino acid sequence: CASSMMIRDREDQPQHF.

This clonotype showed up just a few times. CDR3 sequence: CASSLANSGGPVTGELFF. The CDR3 region has the DNA TGTGCCAGCAGCTTAGCGAATTCGGGAGGGCCGGTCACCGGGGAGCTGTTTTTT. This chain joins TRBV7-6 and TRBJ2-2, with 8 bases fitting TRBD2. V shed 0 bases, J shed 4 bases, and the junction held 10 bases outside the gene matches. Germline V CDR1 and CDR2: SGHVS, FNYEAQ. This CDR3 has 18 amino acids.

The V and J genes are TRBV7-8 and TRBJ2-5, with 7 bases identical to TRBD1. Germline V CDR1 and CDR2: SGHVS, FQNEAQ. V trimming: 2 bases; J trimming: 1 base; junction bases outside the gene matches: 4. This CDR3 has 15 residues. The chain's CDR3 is CASSLLTGFQETQYF. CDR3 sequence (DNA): TGTGCCAGCAGCTTACTGACAGGGTTCCAAGAGACCCAGTACTTC. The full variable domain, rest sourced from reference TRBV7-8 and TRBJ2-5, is GAGVSQSPRYKVAKRGQDVALRCDPISGHVSLFWYQQALGQGPEFLTYFQNEAQLDKSGLPSDRFFAERPEGSVSTLKIQRTQQEDSAVYLCASSLLTGFQETQYFGPGTRLLVL.

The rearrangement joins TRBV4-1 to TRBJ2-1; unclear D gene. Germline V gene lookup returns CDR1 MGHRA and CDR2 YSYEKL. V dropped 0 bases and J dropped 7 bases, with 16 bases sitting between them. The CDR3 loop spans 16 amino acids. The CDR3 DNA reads TGCGCCAGCAGCCAAGATGGAGAACCAGATGGGAATGAGCAGTTCTTC. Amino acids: CASSQDGEPDGNEQFF.

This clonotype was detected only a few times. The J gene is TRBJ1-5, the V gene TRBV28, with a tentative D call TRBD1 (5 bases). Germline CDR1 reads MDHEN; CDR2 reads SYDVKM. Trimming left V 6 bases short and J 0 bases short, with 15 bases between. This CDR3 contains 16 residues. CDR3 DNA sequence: TGTGCCAGCAGCCCACCAGGGATGTATAGCAATCAGCCCCAGCATTTT. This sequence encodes CASSPPGMYSNQPQHF.

Here the CDR3 reads CASGFSDRAIYNEQFF. In nucleotides, the CDR3 is TGTGCTAGTGGTTTCTCCGACAGGGCGATATACAATGAGCAGTTCTTC. The V and J genes are TRBV12-5 and TRBJ2-1; 7 bases line up with TRBD1. The V segment lost 3 bases and the J segment 4 bases; nucleotides outside the gene matches: 9. Germline loops: CDR1 LGHNT, CDR2 FRNRAP. The CDR3 is made up of 16 amino acids.

CDR3: CASSTGQSSYEQYF. CDR3 nucleotide sequence: TGTGCCAGCAGCACGGGACAAAGCTCCTACGAGCAGTACTTC. V gene TRBV7-4 combines with J gene TRBJ2-7; a weak D match, TRBD1 (6 bases). Deletions cut 5 bases from V and 0 bases from J, with 11 bases between. This CDR3 has 14 amino acids. Germline CDR1 and CDR2: SGHVT and SQSDAQ.

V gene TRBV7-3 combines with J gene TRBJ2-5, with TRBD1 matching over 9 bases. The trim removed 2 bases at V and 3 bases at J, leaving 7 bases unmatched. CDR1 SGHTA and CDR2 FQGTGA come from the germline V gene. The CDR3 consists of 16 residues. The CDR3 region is CASSLGDRVEEETQYF. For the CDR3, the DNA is TGTGCCAGCAGCTTAGGGGACAGGGTTGAAGAAGAGACCCAGTACTTC.

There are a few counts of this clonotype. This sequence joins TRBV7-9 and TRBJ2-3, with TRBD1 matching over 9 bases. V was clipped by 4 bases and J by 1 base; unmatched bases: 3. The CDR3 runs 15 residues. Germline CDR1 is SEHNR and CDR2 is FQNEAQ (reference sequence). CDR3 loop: CASSSRTGGTDTQYF. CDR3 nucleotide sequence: TGTGCCAGCAGCTCCAGGACAGGGGGCACAGATACGCAGTATTTT.

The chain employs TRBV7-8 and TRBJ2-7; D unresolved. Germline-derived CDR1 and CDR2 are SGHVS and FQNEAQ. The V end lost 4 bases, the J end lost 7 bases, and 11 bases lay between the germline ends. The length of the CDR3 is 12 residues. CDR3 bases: TGTGCCAGCAGCTCGGGTGGGTCAGAGCAGTACTTC. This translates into CASSSGGSEQYF. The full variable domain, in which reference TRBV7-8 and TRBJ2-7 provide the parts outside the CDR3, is GAGVSQSPRYKVAKRGQDVALRCDPISGHVSLFWYQQALGQGPEFLTYFQNEAQLDKSGLPSDRFFAERPEGSVSTLKIQRTQQEDSAVYLCASSSGGSEQYFGPGTRLTVT.

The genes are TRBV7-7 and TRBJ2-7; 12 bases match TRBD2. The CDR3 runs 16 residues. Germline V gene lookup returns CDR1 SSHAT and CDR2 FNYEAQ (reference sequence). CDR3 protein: CARTGTSGSDSYEQYF. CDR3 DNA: TGTGCTAGAACCGGGACTAGCGGGTCCGACTCCTACGAGCAGTACTTC. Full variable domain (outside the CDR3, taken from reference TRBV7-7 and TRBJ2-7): GAGVSQSPRYKVTKRGQDVTLRCDPISSHATLYWYQQALGQGPEFLTYFNYEAQPDKSGLPSDRFSAERPEGSISTLTIQRTEQRDSAMYRCARTGTSGSDSYEQYFGPGTRLTVT.

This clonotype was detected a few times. In nucleotides, the CDR3 is TGTGCCAGCAGCTTCGACAGCGATGCTAACTATGGCTACACCTTC. Translating it yields CASSFDSDANYGYTF. V gene TRBV7-9 combines with J gene TRBJ1-2, with D possibly TRBD1 on 5 matching bases. Trimming pared 3 bases from V and 0 bases from J, leaving 11 bases between. The CDR3 has 15 residues. CDR1 SEHNR and CDR2 FQNEAQ come from the germline V gene (reference sequence). The full variable domain, rest sourced from reference TRBV7-9 and TRBJ1-2, is DTGVSQNPRHKITKRGQNVTFRCDPISEHNRLYWYRQTLGQGPEFLTYFQNEAQLEKSRLLSDRFSAERPKGSFSTLEIQRTEQGDSAMYLCASSFDSDANYGYTFGSGTRLTVV.

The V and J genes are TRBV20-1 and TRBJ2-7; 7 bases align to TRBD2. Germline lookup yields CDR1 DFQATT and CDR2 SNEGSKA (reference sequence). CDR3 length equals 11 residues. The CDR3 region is CIGRGDYEQYF. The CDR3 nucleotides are TGCATAGGACGGGGGGACTACGAGCAGTACTTC.

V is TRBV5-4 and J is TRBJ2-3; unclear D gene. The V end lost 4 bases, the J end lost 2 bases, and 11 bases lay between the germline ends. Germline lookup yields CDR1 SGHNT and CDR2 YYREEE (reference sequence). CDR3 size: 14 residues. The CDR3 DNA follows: TGTGCCAGCAGCCCGGACGCTAACACAGATACGCAGTATTTT. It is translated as CASSPDANTDTQYF. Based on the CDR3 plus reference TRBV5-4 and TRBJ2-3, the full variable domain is ETGVTQSPTHLIKTRGQQVTLRCSSQSGHNTVSWYQQALGQGPQFIFQYYREEENGRGNFPPRFSGLQFPNYSSELNVNALELDDSALYLCASSPDANTDTQYFGPGTRLTVL.

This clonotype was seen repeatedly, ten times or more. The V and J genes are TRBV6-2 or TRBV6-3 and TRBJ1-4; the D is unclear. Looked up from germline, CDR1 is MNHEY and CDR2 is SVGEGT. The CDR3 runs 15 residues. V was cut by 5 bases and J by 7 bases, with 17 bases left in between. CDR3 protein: CASSGARTGGEKLFF. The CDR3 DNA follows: TGTGCCAGCAGTGGAGCACGGACTGGAGGTGAAAAACTGTTTTTT.

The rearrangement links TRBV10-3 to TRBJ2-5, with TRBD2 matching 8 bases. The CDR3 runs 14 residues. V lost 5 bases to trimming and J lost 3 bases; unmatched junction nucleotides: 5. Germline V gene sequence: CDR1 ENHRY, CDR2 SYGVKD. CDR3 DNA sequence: TGTGCCATCAGTTCTCGGGAGGGGGAAGAGACCCAGTACTTC. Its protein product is CAISSREGEETQYF.